The next 22 T cell receptor beta chains were all read from a single sample in a study of prognosis after radiotherapy for stage I lung cancer. The authors amplified TCR beta CDR3 from genomic DNA using two-round multiplex PCR. Primers were specific to each TRBV and TRBJ gene in first-round PCR. TCRdb reprocessed the multiplex PCR reads with MiXCR, giving one entry per CDR3 protein. The table lists 30,000 or so distinct CDR3 sequences, 35% to 45% of them singletons. The specimen comprised PBMCs, sampled before or after stereotactic body radiation therapy (not recorded which). These receptors were obtained from a donor over 45 with non-small cell lung cancer.

This clonotype was seen many times. This rearrangement joins TRBV11-2 to TRBJ1-4, with D maybe TRBD1 (5 bases). Germline assignment: CDR1 SGHAT and CDR2 FQNNGV. The CDR3 contains 20 residues. V lost 4 bases and J lost 1, with 25 bases in between. CDR3 nucleotides: TGTGCCAGCAGCTCCAAACGGGGGGGGGGTCCCCGTGAAACTAATGAAAAACTGTTTTTT. Protein sequence: CASSSKRGGGPRETNEKLFF.

In this sample, this clonotype turned up once. This likely reflects a read error, since a far larger clone is one base away. The chain combines TRBV12-5 with TRBJ2-5; tentatively, D is TRBD1 (6 bases). The DNA matches TRBJ2-1 better at its end, which makes the J call doubtful. CDR3 length: 11 residues. Germline V CDR1 and CDR2: LGHNT, FRNRAP. This chain's CDR3 is CASLGGNEQFF. Written as DNA, the CDR3 is TGTGCTAGTTTAGGGGGCAATGAGCAGTTCTTC.

About this clonotype itself: Relative to the germline gene, one junction end is altered; a read error may explain this. V and J are TRBV7-2 and TRBJ1-2; D gene ambiguous. This CDR3 is built from 12 residues. From germline, CDR1 is SGHTA and CDR2 FQGNSA. The CDR3 DNA reads TGTGCTAGCAGCTTATCGCGCCATGGCTACACCTTC. Its translation is CASSLSRHGYTF.

At least ten counts were recorded for this clonotype. The chain combines TRBV12-3 or TRBV12-4 with TRBJ1-4, with D possibly TRBD1 on 5 matching bases. The length of the CDR3 is 15 residues. Trimming left V 0 bases short and J 7 bases short, with 12 bases between. The CDR3 region has the DNA TGTGCCAGCAGTTTAGCCGGGGGGGTTCGTGAAAAACTGTTTTTT. Encoded protein: CASSLAGGVREKLFF.

The genes are TRBV6-2 or TRBV6-3 and TRBJ2-3; D is uncertain. This CDR3 is 14 amino acids long. Germline V lookup: CDR1 MNHEY, CDR2 SVGEGT. Trimming stripped 6 bases from V and 0 bases from J, with 10 bases between. CDR3 sequence: CASRETKSTDTQYF. CDR3 in DNA: TGTGCCAGCAGAGAGACCAAGAGCACAGATACGCAGTATTTT.

Note on this clonotype: A much larger clone sits a single nucleotide away, making a read error possible. This chain connects TRBV7-9 to TRBJ1-4, with 11 bases matching TRBD1. Germline CDR1 and CDR2: SEHNR and FQNEAQ (reference sequence). CDR3 length: 15 residues. The CDR3 bases are TGTGCCAGCAGCGTCTGGGGACAGGGGGGTGAAAAACTGCTTTTT. Amino acids: CASSVWGQGGEKLLF.

In DNA, the CDR3 is TGTGCCAGCAGCTTAGTATATACGCAGTATTTT. Translation: CASSLVYTQYF. This rearrangement joins TRBV7-9 to TRBJ2-3; D is unresolved. CDR1 is SEHNR and CDR2 is FQNEAQ in the germline V gene (reference sequence). V lost 1 base to trimming and J lost 7 bases, with 3 bases between them. CDR3 size: 11 residues.

At least ten counts were recorded for this clonotype. The CDR3 bases are TGCGCCAGCAGCAGGGGACAGGGGGCGGTGGGAGCTTTCTTT. Amino acids: CASSRGQGAVGAFF. The chain joins TRBV5-1 to TRBJ1-1; 12 nucleotides match TRBD1. Unmatched junction bases numbered 8, after V lost 4 bases and J lost 10 bases. Germline V gene sequence: CDR1 SGHRS, CDR2 YFSETQ. The CDR3 sequence is 14 residues long.

The CDR3 DNA sequence: TGTGCCACCAGCAGGGGACAGGGGGCATCTGGGGCCAACGTCCTGACTTTC. Protein product: CATSRGQGASGANVLTF. The V call is TRBV15, the J call TRBJ2-6, with 12 bases fitting TRBD1. Per germline, CDR1 LNHNV and CDR2 YYDKDF (reference sequence). There are 17 residues in the CDR3. V lost 3 bases to trimming and J lost 1 base; unmatched junction nucleotides: 1.

The chain combines TRBV6-1 with TRBJ1-6; the D is unclear. The CDR3 is 13 residues long. V lost 10 bases and J 8 bases, leaving 15 bases between the germline ends. Germline lookup yields CDR1 MNHNS and CDR2 SASEGT. CDR3 residues: CATRYFSYSPLHF. In nucleotides, the CDR3 is TGTGCCACTCGGTACTTTTCTTATTCACCCCTCCACTTT.

The V and J genes are TRBV12-3 or TRBV12-4 and TRBJ2-7; TRBD1 matches 7 bases. The V segment lost 6 bases and the J segment 3 bases; nucleotides outside the gene matches: 8. CDR3 size: 14 residues. The CDR3 DNA reads as TGTGCCAGCAGAGCGAGTGGACAGGACTACGAGCAGTACTTC. Its protein product is CASRASGQDYEQYF.

This clonotype was found many times. The chain is built from TRBV29-1 and TRBJ2-1; D is uncertain. From germline, CDR1 is SQVTM and CDR2 ANQGSEA. The CDR3 is made up of 15 amino acids. Trimming pared 4 bases from V and 7 bases from J, leaving 20 bases between. The CDR3 region has the DNA TGCAGCGTTGGCCTCACGGAGCGCTCTTGGAATGAGCAGTTCTTC. As protein: CSVGLTERSWNEQFF.

Regarding this clonotype: A much bigger clone sits one base away, suggesting this may be a read error. The chain employs TRBV6-1 and TRBJ2-7; weak D call: TRBD2 (6 bases). The CDR3 is 13 amino acids. Per the germline V gene, CDR1 is MNHNS and CDR2 is SASEGT. Between the trimmed V and J ends, which lost 7 bases and 6 bases, there was a span of 16 bases. Here the CDR3 DNA reads TGTGCCAGCATCCGCAGAGACGGGGGCGAGCAGTACTTC. Its translation: CASIRRDGGEQYF.

The V and J genes are TRBV20-1 and TRBJ2-5; the D gene could be TRBD1 or TRBD2 (5 bases each). Trimming removed 7 bases from V and 3 bases from J, with 21 bases in between. The CDR3 is 15 amino acids. Looked up from germline, CDR1 is DFQATT and CDR2 is SNEGSKA (reference sequence). The CDR3 DNA follows: TGCAGTGAGCATAAGGGGAGTTCTTACAAAGAGACCCAGTACTTC. Amino acids: CSEHKGSSYKETQYF.

In its sample, this clonotype was seen many times. The chain is built from TRBV3-1 and TRBJ2-7, with TRBD1 matching 9 bases. Per germline, CDR1 LGHDT and CDR2 YNNKEL (reference sequence). This CDR3 is built from 14 residues. J gave up 10 bases and V 1 base, and 8 bases lay outside the gene matches. In DNA form, the CDR3 reads TGTGCCAGCAGCCAAGCGGGACAGGGTCGGGTTCAGTACTTC. Amino acid sequence: CASSQAGQGRVQYF.

This clonotype is classed as medium-sized. V usage is TRBV27 and J usage is TRBJ2-7, with 7 positions matching TRBD1. The CDR3 runs 15 residues. Germline CDR1 reads MNHEY; CDR2 reads SMNVEV (reference sequence). The ends lost 5 bases at V and 3 bases at J; junction bases unmatched: 10. The CDR3 sequence: CASSPRLTGLYEQYF. The CDR3 bases are TGTGCCAGCAGTCCCCGATTGACAGGGCTCTACGAGCAGTACTTC.

The V and J genes are TRBV12-3 or TRBV12-4 and TRBJ2-3; possibly TRBD2 for D (5 bases). The CDR3 spans 12 residues. The V end was cut by 6 bases, the J end by 8 bases, with 12 bases between. CDR3 amino acids: CASSVVEGTQYF. The CDR3 DNA is TGTGCCAGCAGCGTAGTTGAGGGTACGCAGTATTTT.

This clonotype was seen ten or more times. The V and J genes are TRBV19 and TRBJ1-1; 8 nucleotides match TRBD1. V dropped 5 bases and J dropped 1; count of bases not matched to a gene: 18. The CDR3 totals 19 residues. Germline lookup yields CDR1 LNHDA and CDR2 SQIVND (reference sequence). CDR3 region: CASSGESEGQVYWNTEAFF. The CDR3 nucleotides are TGTGCCAGTAGTGGCGAATCGGAGGGACAGGTTTATTGGAACACTGAAGCTTTCTTT.

This clonotype was counted many times. This chain uses TRBV11-2 with TRBJ1-1; possibly TRBD1 for D (5 bases). Germline CDR1 is SGHAT and CDR2 is FQNNGV. V was trimmed by 3 bases and J by 2 bases, leaving 10 bases between them. This CDR3 has 14 residues. CDR3 loop: CASSLTDTNTEAFF. The CDR3 nucleotides are TGTGCCAGCAGCTTGACGGACACTAACACTGAAGCTTTCTTT.

In its sample, this clonotype was seen a few times. One base away lies a much larger clone, so this may be a sequencing read error. The chain combines TRBV7-2 with TRBJ2-3, with D perhaps TRBD1 (6 bases). V lost 7 bases to trimming and J lost 6 bases, with 17 bases between them. The CDR3 is made up of 14 amino acids. CDR1 is SGHTA, CDR2 FQGNSA, per germline. The CDR3 loop reads CASTKDRRVDTQYF. The DNA of the CDR3 is TGTGCCAGCACCAAAGACAGGCGGGTCGATACGCAGTATTTT.

In the case of this clonotype: This is likely an artifact of a read error, given a far larger clone one base away. The V gene is TRBV6-5, the J gene TRBJ2-1, with D perhaps matching TRBD2 (6 bases). The CDR3 has 14 amino acids. Germline values: CDR1 MNHEY, CDR2 SVGAGI. The CDR3 sequence is CVSAVGGSYNEQFF. The CDR3 DNA reads as TGTGTCAGCGCCGTGGGGGGCTCCTACAATGAGCAGTTCTTC.

The sample holds many counts of this clonotype. The J gene is TRBJ2-1, the V gene TRBV19; TRBD2 aligns across 10 bases. Germline-derived CDR1 and CDR2 are LNHDA and SQIVND (reference sequence). The CDR3 is 15 residues long. The V and J ends lost 2 bases and 7 bases, in that order; junction bases with no gene match: 5. The CDR3 is CASSISSGSGNEQFF. For the CDR3, the DNA is TGTGCCAGTAGTATATCTAGCGGGAGCGGAAATGAGCAGTTCTTC.